The present TCR beta chain was sequenced within a study of blood T cell repertoires in COVID-19. Study overall: Spain, Italy and the United States supplied samples that represented acute and convalescent COVID-19. PBMCs, B-cell-depleted T cells, or T cells provided the cDNA or gDNA that made up the material.

Seattle-derived patients entered the study during active infection and were followed longitudinally. Unmatched junction bases numbered 8, after V lost 4 bases and J lost 2 bases. The germline CDR1 and CDR2 sequences are LNHDA and SQIVND (reference sequence). The CDR3 totals 18 residues. Original processing notes: Reference gene primer amplification gave nucleated cell count estimates. Produced via immunoSEQ multiplex PCR; TCRdb's table is partial and in-frame only. The V and J calls and clone size were taken over from that table, and D and trimming were inferred from the DNA. Of tens of thousands of clones in the sample, roughly 93% were seen once. This clone was counted a single time.

The chain employs TRBV19 and TRBJ2-3; 14 positions agree with TRBD2. The TCR comes from a woman in her seventies with COVID-19, enrolled during active disease. Sequenced input: peripheral blood. Written as DNA, the CDR3 is TGTGCCAGTAGTACGGCCGGGACTAGCGGGAGTGACACAGATACGCAGTATTTT. The encoded protein is CASSTAGTSGSDTDTQYF.